The TCR beta chain under discussion was sequenced for a study of T-cell reconstitution after alpha-beta-depleted transplantation in children. With V trimmed by 5 bases and J by 1 base, 4 bases remained unmatched. Germline V CDR1 and CDR2: DFQATT, SNEGSKA (reference sequence). The CDR3 consists of 13 residues. This clonotype came up many times. Its matching antigen is unknown. Study findings and constraints: The main origin of T-cell counts and diversity one year after transplant was newly produced T cells.

The authors prepared the TCRbeta library with unique molecular identifiers. TCRdb ran MiXCR on the PCR reads and lists one entry per CDR3 protein. The data contain approximately 250,000 distinct CDR3 sequences, over 20% of them singletons. This chain connects TRBV20-1 to TRBJ2-5; 7 bases map to TRBD2. The source of this sequence is a girl aged 2 to 10 with Fanconi anemia, due to receive a stem cell transplant. Here the sequenced sample was PBMCs, taken before TCRalphabeta/CD19-depleted stem cell transplant. CDR3 sequence reads: CSAFREVQETQYF. In DNA form, the CDR3 reads TGCAGTGCTTTTCGGGAGGTCCAAGAGACCCAGTACTTC.